This T cell receptor (beta chain) was recovered during a study of T cell clones after liver transplantation. Here immunoSEQ multiplex PCR was the method, and the copy in TCRdb shows in-frame clones only, minus some. In the table there are under 85,000 clones, roughly 80% of which are singletons. This sequence was found in a human patient who received a liver transplant. Some T cells may be supplied by the graft donor. The sample consisted of CD4+ T cells from blood, taken 12 months after liver transplant.

The CDR3 DNA sequence: TGTGCCAGCAGCTTACTGGGACTGGGCACAGATACGCAGTATTTT. Translated: CASSLLGLGTDTQYF. The chain recombines TRBV7-2 with TRBJ2-3; D perhaps matches TRBD2 (6 bases). Trimming shortened V by 2 bases and J by 1 base, and 10 bases separated the two germline ends. This CDR3 has 15 amino acids. CDR1 SGHTA and CDR2 FQGNSA come from the germline V gene.